This T cell receptor (beta chain) stems from a study of blood T cell repertoires in COVID-19. As processed by the authors: Cell counts per sample came from amplifying reference gene primers. Profiling relied on immunoSEQ multiplex PCR, and the TCRdb table lists in-frame clones only, not all of them. For V, J and clone size, that table is used; D and trimming come from the DNA. The sample yields 150,000 to 200,000 clones, 93% seen once. The CDR3 loop spans 16 amino acids. The trim removed 5 bases at V and 7 bases at J, leaving 13 bases unmatched. Germline V CDR1 and CDR2: LNHDA, SQIVND (reference sequence). Seattle patients were enrolled during active infection and followed longitudinally.

Sample: peripheral blood. The TCR sequence derives from a woman aged 60 to 75 with COVID-19, enrolled during active disease. The rearrangement uses TRBV19 and TRBJ2-1, with TRBD2 identical over 8 bases. CDR3 coding DNA: TGTGCCAGTAGTCCCACAAGTAGCGGGGTGGGTAATGAGCAGTTCTTC. As protein: CASSPTSSGVGNEQFF.